These 25 T cell receptor beta chains share one sample of origin, sequenced in a study of tumor and adjacent non-tumor tissue in lung cancer listed by TCRdb under 2018. Bulk unsorted tissue served as the source for RNA extraction, and RNA quality was assessed using a NanoDrop ND-1000 and an Agilent 2100. Library preparation was by multiplex PCR. The sample was run on an Illumina HiSeq 2500. TCRbeta libraries were constructed through three rounds of nested PCR with primers (Table S4) according to protocols modified from ARM-PCR. TCRdb reprocessing: public reads trimmed at Q25 with fastp, clones called with MiXCR, in-frame beta chains kept. Rows with one shared CDR3 protein collapse into an entry with the most common genes and DNA. This sample lists under 100,000 distinct CDR3 sequences; about two thirds were detected once. The ten largest clones represent over 10% of the sample. Sequenced input: lung tumor tissue. The origin of the receptors is a woman in her 70s with non-small cell lung cancer.

This clonotype showed up just once. One junction end disagrees with the germline gene, perhaps due to a read error. CDR3 nucleotides: TGTACCAGCAATAGACAGGGAGGTGGGACCGGGGAGCTGTTTTTT. Amino acids: CTSNRQGGGTGELFF. This chain connects TRBV6-6 to TRBJ2-2; D perhaps matches TRBD1 (7 bases). This CDR3 is built from 15 residues. Germline values: CDR1 MNHNY, CDR2 SVGAGI (reference sequence).

Points on this clonotype: Sequence at one end of the junction differs from germline and may be a read error. This rearrangement joins TRBV13 to TRBJ2-5; 15 nucleotides line up with TRBD2. The CDR3 runs to 20 residues. Germline-derived CDR1 and CDR2 are PRHDT and FYEKMQ (reference sequence). The CDR3 protein is CTSSLTRTSGRGGAQETQYF. The CDR3 nucleotides are TGTACCAGCAGCTTAACTAGGACTAGCGGGAGGGGAGGGGCCCAAGAGACCCAGTACTTC.

Note on this clonotype: One junction end does not reproduce the germline sequence, and a read error may be involved. The chain couples TRBV29-1 to TRBJ2-5; the match to TRBD2 covers 7 bases. Germline V gene sequence: CDR1 SQVTM, CDR2 ANQGSEA. CDR3 length: 14 amino acids. This CDR3 is CIVDARAGEEIQYF. CDR3 nucleotides: TGCATCGTTGACGCGCGGGCGGGAGAGGAGATCCAGTACTTC. Together with reference TRBV29-1 and TRBJ2-5, the CDR3 gives the full variable domain: SAVISQKPSRDICQRGTSLTIQCQVDSQVTMMFWYRQQPGQSLTLIATANQGSEATYESGFVIDKFPISRPNLTFSTLTVSNMSPEDSSIYLCIVDARAGEEIQYFGPGTRLLVL.

This clonotype has at least ten counts. The chain employs TRBV20-1 and TRBJ2-1; 16 nucleotides align to TRBD2. The V gene end was trimmed by 3 bases and the J gene end by 7 bases; junction bases not matched to a gene: 0. The CDR3 runs 14 residues. Germline-derived CDR1 and CDR2 are DFQATT and SNEGSKA (reference sequence). CDR3 sequence: CSARGLAGGNEQFF. Here the CDR3 DNA reads TGCAGTGCTAGGGGACTAGCGGGAGGGAATGAGCAGTTCTTC.

A word on this clonotype: The junction shows a germline mismatch at one end, possibly a read error. The rearrangement joins TRBV20-1 to TRBJ1-4, with D perhaps TRBD1 (6 bases). Germline V gene lookup returns CDR1 DFQATT and CDR2 SNEGSKA (reference sequence). This CDR3 is 15 amino acids long. As DNA, the CDR3 is TGCACTGCTAACGACAGGACCTTGGGTGGTGAAAAACTGTTTTTT. This encodes CTANDRTLGGEKLFF.

Concerning this clonotype: A much larger clone is a single base away; this may be a read error. The chain uses TRBV20-1 and TRBJ1-4; D is perhaps TRBD1 (6 bases). Trimming pared 4 bases from V and 6 bases from J, leaving 18 bases between. The germline gives CDR1 DFQATT, CDR2 SNEGSKA (reference sequence). The CDR3 length is 15 residues. The CDR3: CSANDRTLGDEKLFF. The CDR3 DNA follows: TGCAGTGCTAACGACAGGACCTTGGGGGATGAAAAACTGTTTTTT.

The chain employs TRBV16 and TRBJ2-7; TRBD1 or TRBD2 may be the D gene (6 bases each). This CDR3 has 13 residues. Germline CDR1 KGHSY, CDR2 FQNENV. V was shortened by 10 bases and J by 7 bases, with 20 bases between the two germline ends. For the CDR3, the DNA is TGTGCCAACACCCGTGGGGGGCTGCTTGAGCAGTACTTC. Its translation is CANTRGGLLEQYF.

Turning to this clonotype: At one of its ends the junction is not consistent with the germline gene, which may arise from a read error. The rearrangement uses TRBV29-1 and TRBJ2-3; D might be TRBD2 (6 bases). This CDR3 has 16 amino acids. Germline CDR1 is SQVTM and CDR2 is ANQGSEA. CDR3: CSVDDIGTGPPDTQCF. DNA of the CDR3: TGCAGCGTTGATGACATCGGGACTGGCCCCCCAGATACGCAGTGTTTT.

The rearrangement uses TRBV7-2 and TRBJ2-7; 8 bases map to TRBD2. Trimming cost V 0 bases and J 7 bases; bases outside gene matches: 8. Germline V gives CDR1 SGHTA, CDR2 FQGNSA. There are 15 residues in the CDR3. The CDR3 coding sequence is TGTGCCAGCAGCTTAGCTTCAGCGGGAGTGTCAGAGCAGTACTTC. Residues: CASSLASAGVSEQYF. Combining the CDR3 with reference TRBV7-2 and TRBJ2-7 gives the whole variable domain GAGVSQSPSNKVTEKGKDVELRCDPISGHTALYWYRQSLGQGLEFLIYFQGNSAPDKSGLPSDRFSAERTGGSVSTLTIQRTQQEDSAVYLCASSLASAGVSEQYFGPGTRLTVT.

In regard to this clonotype: A read error may account for a junction end that differs from germline. The rearrangement joins TRBV11-2 to TRBJ2-1; 8 bases match TRBD2. The germline V gene encodes CDR1 SGHAT and CDR2 FQNNGV. CDR3 length equals 15 residues. The CDR3 is CASSLKAGDYNDQFF. DNA of the CDR3: TGTGCCAGCAGCTTAAAAGCGGGAGATTACAATGATCAGTTCTTC.

In its sample, this clonotype was seen many times. The chain employs TRBV13 and TRBJ2-5; 14 bases are a match to TRBD2. The J segment lost 4 bases and the V segment lost 2 bases, leaving 15 bases of the junction unmatched. This CDR3 has 20 residues. Germline lookup yields CDR1 PRHDT and CDR2 FYEKMQ (reference sequence). The CDR3 reads CASSLYQGLAGASRGETQYF. CDR3 coding DNA: TGTGCCAGCAGCTTATATCAGGGACTAGCGGGAGCTTCGAGGGGAGAGACCCAGTACTTC.

This clonotype was detected many times. This chain connects TRBV12-3 or TRBV12-4 to TRBJ1-2; 8 bases are a match to TRBD1. CDR3 length equals 15 residues. V lost 3 bases and J lost 2; bases outside the gene matches: 5. The CDR3 here is CASSFVRQGNYGYTF. The CDR3 coding sequence is TGTGCCAGCAGTTTTGTCCGACAGGGGAACTATGGCTACACCTTC.

CDR3 bases: TGTGCCGGCAACTCGCGGACTAGCGGGAGTTACAATGAGCAGTTCTTC. Translation: CAGNSRTSGSYNEQFF. The chain recombines TRBV5-4 with TRBJ2-1; 13 nucleotides agree with TRBD2. The CDR3 contains 16 residues. V lost 10 bases to trimming and J lost 4 bases; unmatched junction nucleotides: 11. Germline V lookup: CDR1 SGHNT, CDR2 YYREEE (reference sequence).

About this clonotype: The missing conserved phenylalanine or tryptophan at the end of this CDR3 makes a read error likely. This rearrangement joins TRBV7-9 to TRBJ1-1; TRBD1 matches at 7 bases. Trimming cost V 6 bases and J 7 bases; bases outside gene matches: 5. The CDR3 is made up of 12 amino acids. Germline assignment: CDR1 SEHNR and CDR2 FQNEAQ (reference sequence). CDR3 amino acids: CASSYDRDEAFS. CDR3 nucleotides: TGTGCCAGCAGTTATGACAGGGATGAAGCTTTCTCT.

V is TRBV29-1 and J is TRBJ2-3; D remains ambiguous. This CDR3 has 12 amino acids. Germline lookup yields CDR1 SQVTM and CDR2 ANQGSEA. CDR3 nucleotide sequence: TGCATGGTGGCGCGAGACACAGATACGCAGTATTTT. Translation gives CMVARDTDTQYF.

Details on this clonotype: This is likely a read error, given that the CDR3 carries no conserved phenylalanine or tryptophan at its end. The chain employs TRBV10-3 and TRBJ2-1, with D uncertain. Germline V lookup: CDR1 ENHRY, CDR2 SYGVKD. This CDR3 is 14 amino acids long. The CDR3 bases are TGTGCCACCAAAGAAGGCTCGGCCTACAATGTGCAGTTCCTC. This translates into CATKEGSAYNVQFL.

Comments on this clonotype: A much larger clone lies one base from this, so it may be a read error. The chain links TRBV20-1 to TRBJ2-7, with D hard to call. V was cut by 6 bases and J by 2 bases, with 20 bases left in between. Looked up from germline, CDR1 is DFQATT and CDR2 is SNEGSKA (reference sequence). The CDR3 totals 15 residues. The CDR3: CSATEQPIEPYEQYF. The CDR3 DNA reads as TGCAGTGCCACAGAACAGCCTATAGAACCCTACGAGCAGTACTTC.

Concerning this clonotype itself: At one of its ends the junction is not consistent with the germline gene, which may arise from a read error. The V gene is TRBV6-5, the J gene TRBJ1-2, with a tentative D call TRBD1 (6 bases). There are 17 residues in the CDR3. The germline gives CDR1 MNHEY, CDR2 SVGAGI. This chain's CDR3 is CARSYLPVRGNDYGYTF. In DNA, the CDR3 is TGTGCCAGGAGTTACCTACCCGTCAGGGGAAATGACTATGGCTACACCTTC.

Concerning this clonotype: This may be a read error: a much more frequent sequence differs by one nucleotide. The chain employs TRBV20-1 and TRBJ2-7, with D perhaps TRBD2 (5 bases). The V end was cut by 7 bases, the J end by 3 bases, with 10 bases between. This CDR3 has 11 residues. Germline lookup yields CDR1 DFQATT and CDR2 SNEGSKA (reference sequence). CDR3 sequence reads: CSVTRDYEQYF. The CDR3 DNA follows: TGCAGTGTTACCCGGGACTACGAGCAGTACTTC.

For this clonotype: One base away lies a much larger clone, so this may be a sequencing read error. The chain joins TRBV30 to TRBJ2-2; D uncertain. The CDR3 runs 11 residues. CDR1 GTSNPN and CDR2 SVGIG come from the germline V gene (reference sequence). The CDR3 loop reads CMVANTGELFF. CDR3 sequence (DNA): TGTATGGTAGCGAACACCGGGGAGCTGTTTTTT. The whole variable domain, filled in from reference TRBV30 and TRBJ2-2, reads SQTIHQWPATLVQPVGSPLSLECTVEGTSNPNLYWYRQAAGRGLQLLFYSVGIGQISSEVPQNLSASRPQDRQFILSSKKLLLSDSGFYLCMVANTGELFFGEGSRLTVL.

Notes on this clonotype: The junction shows a germline mismatch at one end, possibly a read error. The chain joins TRBV6-5 to TRBJ1-1; TRBD1 is a possible D gene (5 bases). CDR1 and CDR2 from the germline V gene are MNHEY and SVGAGI. The CDR3 length is 13 residues. The CDR3 region is CVSCLNYRIEAFF. The CDR3 coding sequence is TGTGTCAGCTGTCTCAATTACAGGATTGAAGCTTTCTTT.

A remark on this clonotype: Mismatch with germline at one junction end may stem from a read error. The chain combines TRBV29-1 with TRBJ2-1; D not certain. This CDR3 contains 15 residues. The V gene's germline CDR1 is SQVTM and CDR2 ANQGSEA. As DNA, the CDR3 is TGCGGCGTTCGACCACTTGAAAGCTCCTATAATGAGCAGTTCTTC. Protein: CGVRPLESSYNEQFF.

As for this clonotype: Since the CDR3 does not end with the conserved phenylalanine or tryptophan, this likely comes from a read error. The chain uses TRBV12-3 or TRBV12-4 and TRBJ1-6, with 7 bases aligning to TRBD1. The junction had 7 bases not matched to a gene; V was cut back by 1 base and J by 13 bases. The CDR3 spans 14 residues. DNA for the CDR3: TGTGCCAGCAGTTTAGAGGGGGCAGGTTCGCCCCTCCACTCT. This gives the protein CASSLEGAGSPLHS.

Notes on this clonotype: This could be a read error, since a much larger clone is one nucleotide away. The genes are TRBV28 and TRBJ2-7, with 7 bases lining up with TRBD1. The CDR3 has 15 amino acids. Germline loops: CDR1 MDHEN, CDR2 SYDVKM. Written as DNA, the CDR3 is TGTGCCAGCAGGAACAGGGGCTGGTACTCCTACGAGGAGTACTTC. Its translation is CASRNRGWYSYEEYF.

This chain connects TRBV11-2 to TRBJ2-1, with a weak D call TRBD2 (6 bases). Trimming took 0 bases from V and 2 from J, leaving 20 bases between them. The germline gives CDR1 SGHAT, CDR2 FQNNGV. This CDR3 has 19 residues. The CDR3 DNA reads TGTGCCAGCAGCTTAGATCAAAGGACTAACGGAAGAACCTACAATGAGCAGTTCTTC. Translating gives CASSLDQRTNGRTYNEQFF.